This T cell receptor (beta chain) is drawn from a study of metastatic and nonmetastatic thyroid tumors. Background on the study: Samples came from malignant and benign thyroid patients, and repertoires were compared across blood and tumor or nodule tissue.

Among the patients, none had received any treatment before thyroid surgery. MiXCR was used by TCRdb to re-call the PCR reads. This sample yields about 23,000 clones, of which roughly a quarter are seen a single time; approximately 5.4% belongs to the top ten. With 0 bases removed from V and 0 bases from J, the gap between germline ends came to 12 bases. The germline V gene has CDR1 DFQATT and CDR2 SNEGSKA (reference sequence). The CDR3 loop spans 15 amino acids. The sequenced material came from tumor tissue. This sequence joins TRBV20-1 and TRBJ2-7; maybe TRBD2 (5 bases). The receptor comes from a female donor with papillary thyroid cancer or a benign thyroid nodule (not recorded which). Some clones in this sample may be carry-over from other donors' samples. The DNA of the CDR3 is TGCAGTGCTAGAGAGGTCGGCAGCGGCTCCTACGAGCAGTACTTC. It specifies CSAREVGSGSYEQYF.